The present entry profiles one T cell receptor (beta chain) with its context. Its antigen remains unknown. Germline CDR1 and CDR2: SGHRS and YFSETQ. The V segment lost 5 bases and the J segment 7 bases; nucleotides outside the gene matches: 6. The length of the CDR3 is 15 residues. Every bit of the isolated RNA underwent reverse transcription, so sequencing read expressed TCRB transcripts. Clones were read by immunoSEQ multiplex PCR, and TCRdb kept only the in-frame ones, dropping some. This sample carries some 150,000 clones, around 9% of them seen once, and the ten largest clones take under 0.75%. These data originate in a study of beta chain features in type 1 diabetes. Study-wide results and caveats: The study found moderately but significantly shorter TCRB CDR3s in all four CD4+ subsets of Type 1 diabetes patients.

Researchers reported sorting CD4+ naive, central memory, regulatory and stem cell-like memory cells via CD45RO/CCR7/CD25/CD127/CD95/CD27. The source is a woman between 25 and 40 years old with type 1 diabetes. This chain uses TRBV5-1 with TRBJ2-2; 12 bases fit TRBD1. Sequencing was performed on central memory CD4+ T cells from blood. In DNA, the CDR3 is TGCGCCAGCAGTGCGGGACAGGGGGCCTTCGGGGAGCTGTTTTTT. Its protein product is CASSAGQGAFGELFF.